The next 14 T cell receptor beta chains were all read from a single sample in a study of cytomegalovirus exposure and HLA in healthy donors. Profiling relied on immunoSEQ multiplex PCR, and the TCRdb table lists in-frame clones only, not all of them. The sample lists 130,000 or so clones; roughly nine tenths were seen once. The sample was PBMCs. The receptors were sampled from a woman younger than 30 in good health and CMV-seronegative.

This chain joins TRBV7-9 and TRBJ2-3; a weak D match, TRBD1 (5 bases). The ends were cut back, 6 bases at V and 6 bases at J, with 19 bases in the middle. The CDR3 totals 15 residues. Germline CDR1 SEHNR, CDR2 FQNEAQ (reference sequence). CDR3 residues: CASRPPGLETDTQYF. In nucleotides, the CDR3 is TGTGCCAGCAGACCCCCAGGGCTAGAGACGGATACGCAGTATTTT. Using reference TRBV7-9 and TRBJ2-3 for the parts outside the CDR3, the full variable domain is DTGVSQNPRHKITKRGQNVTFRCDPISEHNRLYWYRQTLGQGPEFLTYFQNEAQLEKSRLLSDRFSAERPKGSFSTLEIQRTEQGDSAMYLCASRPPGLETDTQYFGPGTRLTVL.

The CDR3 DNA reads as TGTGCCAGCAGCGACCCGACAGGGTACAATGAGCAGTTCTTC. It yields the protein CASSDPTGYNEQFF. The chain is built from TRBV7-9 and TRBJ2-1; TRBD1 aligns across 7 bases. The CDR3 has 14 amino acids. Germline lookup yields CDR1 SEHNR and CDR2 FQNEAQ (reference sequence). Losses at the gene ends were 5 bases for V and 4 bases for J; bases not matched to a gene: 5.

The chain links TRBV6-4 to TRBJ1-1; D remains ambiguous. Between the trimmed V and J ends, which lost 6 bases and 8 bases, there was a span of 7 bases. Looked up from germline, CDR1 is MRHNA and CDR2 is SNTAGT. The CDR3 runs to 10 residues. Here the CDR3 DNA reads TGTGCCAGCAGACGGAGGGAAGCTTTCTTT. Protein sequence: CASRRREAFF.

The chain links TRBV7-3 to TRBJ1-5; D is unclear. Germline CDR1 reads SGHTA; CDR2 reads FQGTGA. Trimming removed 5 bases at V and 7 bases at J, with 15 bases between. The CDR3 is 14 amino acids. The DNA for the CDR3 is TGTGCCAGCAGCCCGGGATCGGCCGGGCAGCCCCAGCATTTT. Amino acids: CASSPGSAGQPQHF. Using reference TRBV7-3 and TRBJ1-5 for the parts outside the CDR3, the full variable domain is GAGVSQTPSNKVTEKGKYVELRCDPISGHTALYWYRQSLGQGPEFLIYFQGTGAADDSGLPNDRFFAVRPEGSVSTLKIQRTERGDSAVYLCASSPGSAGQPQHFGDGTRLSIL.

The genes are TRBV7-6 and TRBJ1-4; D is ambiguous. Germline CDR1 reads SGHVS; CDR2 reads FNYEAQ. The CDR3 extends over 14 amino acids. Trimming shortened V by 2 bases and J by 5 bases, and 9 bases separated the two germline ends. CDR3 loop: CASSLRVPNEKLFF. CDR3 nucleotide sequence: TGTGCCAGCAGCTTACGGGTCCCCAATGAAAAACTGTTTTTT.

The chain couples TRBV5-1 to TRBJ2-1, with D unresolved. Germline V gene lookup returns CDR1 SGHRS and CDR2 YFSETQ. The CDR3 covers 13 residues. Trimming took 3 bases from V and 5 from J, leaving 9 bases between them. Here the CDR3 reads CASSSLLHNEQFF. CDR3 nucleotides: TGCGCCAGCAGCTCATTACTTCACAATGAGCAGTTCTTC. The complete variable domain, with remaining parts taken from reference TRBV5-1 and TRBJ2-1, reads KAGVTQTPRYLIKTRGQQVTLSCSPISGHRSVSWYQQTPGQGLQFLFEYFSETQRNKGNFPGRFSGRQFSNSRSEMNVSTLELGDSALYLCASSSLLHNEQFFGPGTRLTVL.

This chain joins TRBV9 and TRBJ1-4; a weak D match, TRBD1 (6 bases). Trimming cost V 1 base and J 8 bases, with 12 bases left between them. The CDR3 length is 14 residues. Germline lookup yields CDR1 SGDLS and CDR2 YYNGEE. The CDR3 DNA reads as TGTGCCAGCAGCGTATCAGGGGTAGGGGAAAAACTGTTTTTT. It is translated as CASSVSGVGEKLFF.

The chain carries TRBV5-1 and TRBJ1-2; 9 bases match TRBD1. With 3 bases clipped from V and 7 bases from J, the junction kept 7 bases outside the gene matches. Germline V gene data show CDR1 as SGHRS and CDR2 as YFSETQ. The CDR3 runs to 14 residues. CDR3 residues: CASSSGTGFSGYTF. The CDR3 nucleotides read TGCGCCAGCAGCTCCGGGACAGGGTTCTCTGGCTACACCTTC. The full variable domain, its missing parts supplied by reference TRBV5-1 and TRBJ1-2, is KAGVTQTPRYLIKTRGQQVTLSCSPISGHRSVSWYQQTPGQGLQFLFEYFSETQRNKGNFPGRFSGRQFSNSRSEMNVSTLELGDSALYLCASSSGTGFSGYTFGSGTRLTVV.

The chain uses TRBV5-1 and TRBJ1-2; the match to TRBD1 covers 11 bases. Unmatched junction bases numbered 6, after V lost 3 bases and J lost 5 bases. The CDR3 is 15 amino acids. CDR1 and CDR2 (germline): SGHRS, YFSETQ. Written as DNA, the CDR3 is TGCGCCAGCAGCTGGGGACAGGGGGTCCAATATGGCTACACCTTC. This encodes CASSWGQGVQYGYTF.

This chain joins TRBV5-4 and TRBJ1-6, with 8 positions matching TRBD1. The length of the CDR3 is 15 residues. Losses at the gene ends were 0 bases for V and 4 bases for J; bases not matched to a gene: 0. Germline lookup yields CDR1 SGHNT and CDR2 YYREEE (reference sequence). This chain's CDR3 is CASSLDRGYNSPLHF. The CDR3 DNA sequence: TGTGCCAGCAGCTTGGACAGGGGGTATAATTCACCCCTCCACTTT.

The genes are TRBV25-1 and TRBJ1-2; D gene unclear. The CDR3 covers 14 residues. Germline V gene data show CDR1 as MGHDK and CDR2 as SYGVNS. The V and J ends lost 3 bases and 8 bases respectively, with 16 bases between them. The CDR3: CASSDHGREWGYTF. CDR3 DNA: TGTGCCAGCAGTGACCATGGGAGGGAGTGGGGCTACACCTTC.

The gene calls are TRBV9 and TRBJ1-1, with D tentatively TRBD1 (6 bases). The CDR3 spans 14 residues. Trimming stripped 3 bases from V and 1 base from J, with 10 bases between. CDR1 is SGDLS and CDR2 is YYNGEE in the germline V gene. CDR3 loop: CASSAGQQNTEAFF. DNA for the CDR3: TGTGCCAGCAGCGCGGGACAACAGAACACTGAAGCTTTCTTT. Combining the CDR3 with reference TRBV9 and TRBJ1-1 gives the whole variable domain DSGVTQTPKHLITATGQRVTLRCSPRSGDLSVYWYQQSLDQGLQFLIQYYNGEERAKGNILERFSAQQFPDLHSELNLSSLELGDSALYFCASSAGQQNTEAFFGQGTRLTVV.

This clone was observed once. In DNA, the CDR3 is TGTGCCAGCAGCTTGGACTCAGGGAGGGGCACTGAAGCTTTCTTT. Translation gives CASSLDSGRGTEAFF. The gene calls are TRBV5-8 and TRBJ1-1, with D maybe TRBD1 (5 bases). The V gene's germline CDR1 is SGHTS and CDR2 YDEGEE. With 0 bases removed from V and 4 bases from J, the gap between germline ends came to 13 bases. This CDR3 contains 15 residues.

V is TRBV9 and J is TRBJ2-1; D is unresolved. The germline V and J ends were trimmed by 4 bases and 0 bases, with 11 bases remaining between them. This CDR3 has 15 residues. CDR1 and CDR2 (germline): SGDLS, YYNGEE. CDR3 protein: CASSPTSSSYNEQFF. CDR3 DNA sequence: TGTGCCAGCAGCCCGACGTCTAGCTCCTACAATGAGCAGTTCTTC. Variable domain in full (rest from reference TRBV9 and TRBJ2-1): DSGVTQTPKHLITATGQRVTLRCSPRSGDLSVYWYQQSLDQGLQFLIQYYNGEERAKGNILERFSAQQFPDLHSELNLSSLELGDSALYFCASSPTSSSYNEQFFGPGTRLTVL.